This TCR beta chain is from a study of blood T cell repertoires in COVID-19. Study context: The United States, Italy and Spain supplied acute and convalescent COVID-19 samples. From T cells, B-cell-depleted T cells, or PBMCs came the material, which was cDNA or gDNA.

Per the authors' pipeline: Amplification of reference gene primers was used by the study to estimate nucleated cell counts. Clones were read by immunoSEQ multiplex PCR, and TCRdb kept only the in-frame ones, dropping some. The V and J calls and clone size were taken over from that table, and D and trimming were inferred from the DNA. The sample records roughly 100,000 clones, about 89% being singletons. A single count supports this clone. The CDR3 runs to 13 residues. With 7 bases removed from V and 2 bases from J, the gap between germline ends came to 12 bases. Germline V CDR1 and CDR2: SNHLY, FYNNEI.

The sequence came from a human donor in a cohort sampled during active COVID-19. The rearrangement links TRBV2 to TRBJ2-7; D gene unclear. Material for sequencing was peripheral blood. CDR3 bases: TGTGCCAGCACAGTGAAAACCCCCTACGAGCAGTACTTC. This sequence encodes CASTVKTPYEQYF.